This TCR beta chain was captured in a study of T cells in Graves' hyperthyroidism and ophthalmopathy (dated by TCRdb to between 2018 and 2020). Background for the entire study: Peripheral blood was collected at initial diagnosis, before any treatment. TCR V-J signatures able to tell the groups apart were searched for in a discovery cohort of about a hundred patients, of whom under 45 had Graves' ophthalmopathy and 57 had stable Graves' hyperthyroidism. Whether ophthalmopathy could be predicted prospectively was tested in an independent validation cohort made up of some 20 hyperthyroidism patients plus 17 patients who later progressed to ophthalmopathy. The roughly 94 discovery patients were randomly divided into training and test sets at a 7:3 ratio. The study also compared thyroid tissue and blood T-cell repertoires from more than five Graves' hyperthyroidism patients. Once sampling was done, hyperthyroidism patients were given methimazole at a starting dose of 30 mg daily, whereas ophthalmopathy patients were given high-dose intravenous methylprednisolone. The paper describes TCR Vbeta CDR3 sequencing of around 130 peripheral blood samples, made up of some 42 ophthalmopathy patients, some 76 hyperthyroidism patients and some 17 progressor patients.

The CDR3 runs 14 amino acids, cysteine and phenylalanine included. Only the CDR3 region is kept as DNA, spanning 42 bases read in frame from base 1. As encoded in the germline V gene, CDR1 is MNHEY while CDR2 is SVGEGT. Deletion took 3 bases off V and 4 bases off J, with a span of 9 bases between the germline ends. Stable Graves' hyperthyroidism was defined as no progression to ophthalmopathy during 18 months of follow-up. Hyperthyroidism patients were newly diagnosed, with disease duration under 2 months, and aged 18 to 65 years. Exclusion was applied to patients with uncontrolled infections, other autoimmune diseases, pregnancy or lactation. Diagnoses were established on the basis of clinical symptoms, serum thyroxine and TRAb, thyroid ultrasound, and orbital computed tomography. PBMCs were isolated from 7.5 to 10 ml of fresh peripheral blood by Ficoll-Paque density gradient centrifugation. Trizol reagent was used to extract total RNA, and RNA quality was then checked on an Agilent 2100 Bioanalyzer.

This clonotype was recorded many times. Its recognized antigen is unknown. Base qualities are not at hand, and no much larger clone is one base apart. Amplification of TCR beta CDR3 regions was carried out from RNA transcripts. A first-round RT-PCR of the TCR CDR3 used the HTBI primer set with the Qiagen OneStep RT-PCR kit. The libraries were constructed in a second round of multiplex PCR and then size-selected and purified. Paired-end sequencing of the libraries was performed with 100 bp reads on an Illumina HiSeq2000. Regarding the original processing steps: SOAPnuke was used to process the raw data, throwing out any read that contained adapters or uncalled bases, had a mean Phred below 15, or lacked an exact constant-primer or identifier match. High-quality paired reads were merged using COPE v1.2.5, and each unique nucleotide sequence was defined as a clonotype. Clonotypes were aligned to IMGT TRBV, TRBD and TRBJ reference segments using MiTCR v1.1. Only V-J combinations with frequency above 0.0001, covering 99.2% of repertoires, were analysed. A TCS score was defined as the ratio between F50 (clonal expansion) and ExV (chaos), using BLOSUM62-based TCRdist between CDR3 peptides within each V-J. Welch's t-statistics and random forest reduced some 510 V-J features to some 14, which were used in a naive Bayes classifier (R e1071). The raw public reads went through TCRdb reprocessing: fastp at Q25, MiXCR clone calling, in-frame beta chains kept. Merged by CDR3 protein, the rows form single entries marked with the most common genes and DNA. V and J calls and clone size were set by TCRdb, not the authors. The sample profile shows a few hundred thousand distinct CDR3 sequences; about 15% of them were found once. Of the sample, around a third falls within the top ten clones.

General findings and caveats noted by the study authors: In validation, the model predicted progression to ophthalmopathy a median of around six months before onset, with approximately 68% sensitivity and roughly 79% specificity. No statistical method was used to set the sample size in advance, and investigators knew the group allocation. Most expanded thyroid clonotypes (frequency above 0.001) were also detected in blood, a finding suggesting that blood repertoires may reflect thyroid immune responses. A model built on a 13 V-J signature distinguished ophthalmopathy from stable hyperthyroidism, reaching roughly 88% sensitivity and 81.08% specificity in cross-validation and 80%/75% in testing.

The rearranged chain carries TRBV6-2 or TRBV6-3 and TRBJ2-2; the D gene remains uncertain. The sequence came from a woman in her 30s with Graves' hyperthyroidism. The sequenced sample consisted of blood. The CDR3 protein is CASSYPIITGELFF. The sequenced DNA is TGTGCCAGCAGTTATCCAATCATCACCGGGGAGCTGTTTTTT.